A single TCR beta chain is shown here with its context. Its specificity is not known. Primers included in the PCR were 60 Vbeta and 13 Jbeta primers. Clones were read by immunoSEQ multiplex PCR, and TCRdb kept only the in-frame ones, dropping some. The sample comprises 120,000 to 150,000 clones, 50% to 75% of which are singletons, and 3% rests with the top ten. This specimen belongs to a study of cytomegalovirus exposure and HLA in healthy donors. General study results and limits: Later on, an analysis tied under 20,000 TCR beta sequences to HLA alleles at 0.05 false discovery rate. Sequencing depth across donors, presence/absence analyses assumed, was roughly uniform. Earlier analysis yielded a pattern in which most TCR beta V segments were productive about 87% or about 30% of the time. For cytomegalovirus status, the classifier reportedly gave diagnoses with high specificity and sensitivity.

This CDR3 region has 15 residues. J gave up 1 base and V 1 base, and 3 bases lay outside the gene matches. CDR1 is WNHNN, CDR2 SYGVQD, per germline (reference sequence). The sequence derives from a woman in her twenties or thirties in good health and CMV-seropositive. Specimen: PBMCs. The chain has TRBV10-1 and TRBJ1-1; TRBD1 agrees at 7 bases. This chain's CDR3 is CASSELRGPNTEAFF. The CDR3 bases are TGCGCCAGCAGTGAGTTGAGGGGGCCGAACACTGAAGCTTTCTTT.